This T cell receptor (beta chain) was found in a study of long-term antiretroviral therapy in people with HIV. Study conclusions and caveats: Versus controls, repertoires in people with HIV had narrower CDR3 length ranges.

The CDR3 is made up of 13 amino acids. Unmatched junction bases numbered 4, after V lost 2 bases and J lost 10 bases. CDR1 and CDR2 (germline): SGHDT, YYEEEE. The authors ran the immunoSEQ assay, v3.0, at survey level. Libraries were prepared by immunoSEQ multiplex PCR; TCRdb keeps only in-frame clonotypes and omits some of them. The sample has about 17,000 clones; 80% to 90% are singletons. This clone was seen once. The target antigen is unknown. This chain uses TRBV5-6 with TRBJ2-5; 11 bases map to TRBD2. The TCR originated in a man aged 18 to 30 with HIV. The sequenced sample was unsorted PBMCs, obtained 0.3 years after starting antiretroviral therapy. Here the CDR3 reads CASSLPLAGGQYF. The DNA for the CDR3 is TGTGCCAGCAGCTTACCGCTAGCGGGGGGCCAGTACTTC. Full variable domain (outside the CDR3, taken from reference TRBV5-6 and TRBJ2-5): DAGVTQSPTHLIKTRGQQVTLRCSPKSGHDTVSWYQQALGQGPQFIFQYYEEEERQRGNFPDRFSGHQFPNYSSELNVNALLLGDSALYLCASSLPLAGGQYFGPGTRLLVL.